This T cell receptor beta chain comes out of a study of T cells in Graves' hyperthyroidism and ophthalmopathy. Study-wide results and caveats: In the blood, most expanded thyroid clonotypes above 0.001 appeared as well.

The CDR3 contains 15 residues. The junction had 3 bases not matched to a gene; V was cut back by 3 bases and J by 2 bases. Germline loops: CDR1 MNHNS, CDR2 SASEGT. This clonotype was found a few times. What it binds is not known. A much larger clone differs by one base, so this may be a read error. Researchers barred patients who had uncontrolled infection, other autoimmune disease, pregnancy or lactation. Diagnoses were established using clinical symptoms, serum thyroxine and TRAb, thyroid ultrasound and orbital computed tomography. PBMCs were collected from an approximately 9.4 ml volume of fresh peripheral blood. Amplified TCR beta CDR3 regions came from RNA transcripts. With the HTBI primer set, the TCR CDR3 went through a first round of RT-PCR. TCRdb reprocessed the multiplex PCR reads via MiXCR and lists one record per CDR3 protein. The sample includes about 550,000 distinct CDR3 sequences, 20% of them seen just once.

The chain is built from TRBV6-1 and TRBJ2-7; TRBD2 matches at 11 bases. The TCR comes from a man younger than 35 with Graves' hyperthyroidism. Sequences were obtained from blood. The CDR3 coding sequence is TGTGCCAGCAGTGACCTAGCGGGGGGCACCTACGAGCAGTACTTC. Translated: CASSDLAGGTYEQYF.